The source of this T cell receptor beta chain is a study of human T cells and chemical hapten exposure. TCRdb re-called the RACE reads through MiXCR, storing one row per CDR3 protein. The table records tens of thousands of distinct CDR3 sequences, about a tenth of them present only once. This CDR3 is built from 17 residues. V lost 7 bases and J lost 4; bases outside the gene matches: 15. CDR1 is SGHRS and CDR2 is YFSETQ in the germline V gene. The time point was: patch test 1, 2 weeks after DPC sensitization. Treatment here: therapeutic diphenylcyclopropenone sensitization with weekly scalp DPC. Unfractionated whole blood yielded the extracted total RNA.

The genes are TRBV5-1 and TRBJ1-2; TRBD1 agrees at 11 bases. Sample: whole blood, taken in connection with sensitization to the hapten diphenylcyclopropenone (DPC). The TCR was taken from a woman between 45 and 60 years old with alopecia areata. Some clones in this sample may be carry-over from other donors' samples. CDR3 DNA: TGCGCCAGCCGACTCGACACCGGGACAGGGGGAATCTATGGCTACACCTTC. Translating it yields CASRLDTGTGGIYGYTF.